These 15 T cell receptor beta chains came from one sample sequenced in a study of cytotoxic CD8 clonotypes in ibrutinib-treated CLL. TCRdb keeps only in-frame clones here, not all; method: immunoSEQ multiplex PCR. There are roughly 38,000 clones in the sample; 45% to 50% occur only once, and about 20% lies in the top ten. This material consisted of PBMCs, taken before ibrutinib treatment. These receptors were collected from a human donor with chronic lymphocytic leukemia.

This clone was detected only once. The rearrangement uses TRBV25-1 and TRBJ1-1, with D unresolved. The germline V gene has CDR1 MGHDK and CDR2 SYGVNS. There are 13 residues in the CDR3. Between the trimmed V and J ends, which lost 6 bases and 1 base, there was a span of 9 bases. The CDR3 DNA follows: TGTGCCAGCAGCCTCTGGGGGAACACTGAAGCTTTCTTT. As protein: CASSLWGNTEAFF.

In its sample, this clone was seen once. The V and J genes are TRBV6-5 and TRBJ2-3; 13 nucleotides align to TRBD2. This CDR3 contains 15 residues. Germline trimming cut 6 bases from V and 5 bases from J; bases unmatched to any gene: 5. Per the germline V gene, CDR1 is MNHEY and CDR2 is SVGAGI. The CDR3 DNA follows: TGTGCCAGCAGACTACTAGCGGGGGGGAAAGATACGCAGTATTTT. It is translated as CASRLLAGGKDTQYF.

The V and J genes are TRBV30 and TRBJ1-6; maybe TRBD1 (5 bases). The CDR3 sequence is 14 residues long. Trimming left V 5 bases short and J 6 bases short, with 14 bases between. The germline V gene encodes CDR1 GTSNPN and CDR2 SVGIG (reference sequence). As DNA, the CDR3 is TGTGCCTGGGGGGCAGGTGGCGGTAATTCACCCCTCCACTTT. This encodes CAWGAGGGNSPLHF.

This clone has more than one count but fewer than ten. The chain carries TRBV13 and TRBJ1-2; TRBD1 agrees at 8 bases. This CDR3 region has 14 residues. Germline V gives CDR1 PRHDT, CDR2 FYEKMQ (reference sequence). After removal of 3 bases from V and 4 bases from J, the junction contained 4 bases not matched to a gene. CDR3 sequence reads: CASSLTGAGYGYTF. DNA of the CDR3: TGTGCCAGCAGCTTGACAGGGGCCGGCTATGGCTACACCTTC.

This chain uses TRBV15 with TRBJ2-7; D gene unclear. V lost 2 bases, J lost 7 bases, and 9 bases lay in between. The CDR3 runs to 12 residues. From germline, CDR1 is LNHNV and CDR2 YYDKDF (reference sequence). The DNA for the CDR3 is TGTGCCACCAGCAGATTGGGAAATGAGCAGTACTTC. This encodes CATSRLGNEQYF.

The V gene is TRBV5-1, the J gene TRBJ1-1; 12 bases are shared with TRBD1. V was pared by 4 bases and J by 2 bases, with 6 bases of the junction left unmatched. The CDR3 is 16 residues long. Germline V lookup: CDR1 SGHRS, CDR2 YFSETQ. The CDR3 DNA reads TGCGCCAGCAGCGGAGGGACAGGGGGCGAAAACACTGAAGCTTTCTTT. Its protein product is CASSGGTGGENTEAFF.

The chain recombines TRBV18 with TRBJ1-6; D ambiguous. Germline V lookup: CDR1 KGHSH, CDR2 LQKENI. The CDR3 contains 12 residues. Trimming shortened V by 6 bases and J by 11 bases, and 11 bases separated the two germline ends. The CDR3 reads CASSPGGPPLHF. For the CDR3, the DNA is TGTGCCAGCTCCCCGGGAGGGCCACCCCTCCACTTT.

In DNA, the CDR3 is TGTGCCAGCAGCACCCGACTAGCGGGGGGCCCCTCCCAAGAGACCCAGTACTTC. This codes for CASSTRLAGGPSQETQYF. This chain connects TRBV9 to TRBJ2-5; 13 bases line up with TRBD2. This CDR3 region has 18 residues. V lost 4 bases to trimming and J lost 1 base; unmatched junction nucleotides: 10. The germline gives CDR1 SGDLS, CDR2 YYNGEE.

The chain couples TRBV6-4 to TRBJ1-2; D gene ambiguous. V was pared by 6 bases and J by 5 bases, with 16 bases between. The CDR3 totals 14 residues. Germline values: CDR1 MRHNA, CDR2 SNTAGT. The CDR3 loop reads CASSPDKGSYGYTF. CDR3 bases: TGTGCCAGCAGCCCCGACAAGGGAAGTTATGGCTACACCTTC.

This clone was detected a few times. The genes are TRBV5-6 and TRBJ1-6; the D is unclear. The CDR3 is 16 amino acids. Trimming removed 0 bases from V and 0 bases from J, with 7 bases in between. Germline V gene sequence: CDR1 SGHDT, CDR2 YYEEEE. The chain's CDR3 is CASSLDSYSYNSPLHF. DNA of the CDR3: TGTGCCAGCAGCTTGGACAGTTACTCCTATAATTCACCCCTCCACTTT.

The chain employs TRBV5-1 and TRBJ2-5; 11 nucleotides agree with TRBD2. Germline CDR1 is SGHRS and CDR2 is YFSETQ. Trimming removed 4 bases from V and 2 bases from J; junction bases left unmatched: 4. The CDR3 sequence is 15 residues long. The CDR3 region has the DNA TGCGCCAGCAGCCCTCTAGCGGGGGGTCAAGAGACCCAGTACTTC. Translated, it gives CASSPLAGGQETQYF.

This clone was found many times. The chain is built from TRBV7-9 and TRBJ1-5; a possible D gene is TRBD1 (6 bases). Germline V gives CDR1 SEHNR, CDR2 FQNEAQ (reference sequence). Trimming left V 8 bases short and J 5 bases short, with 13 bases between. This CDR3 has 13 amino acids. In DNA form, the CDR3 reads TGTGCCAGCGGGGGGCAGGGACATCAGCCCCAGCATTTT. Residues: CASGGQGHQPQHF.

The chain employs TRBV13 and TRBJ2-7; 7 bases agree with TRBD1. Germline V gene data show CDR1 as PRHDT and CDR2 as FYEKMQ (reference sequence). The CDR3 loop spans 16 amino acids. V was clipped by 5 bases and J by 0 bases; unmatched bases: 10. The DNA of the CDR3 is TGTGCCAGCAGCAAACCGACAGGGATGGGCTCCTACGAGCAGTACTTC. As protein: CASSKPTGMGSYEQYF. The full variable domain, rest sourced from reference TRBV13 and TRBJ2-7, is AAGVIQSPRHLIKEKRETATLKCYPIPRHDTVYWYQQGPGQDPQFLISFYEKMQSDKGSIPDRFSAQQFSDYHSELNMSSLELGDSALYFCASSKPTGMGSYEQYFGPGTRLTVT.

The chain combines TRBV6-6 with TRBJ2-1; 7 nucleotides align to TRBD1. The CDR3 extends over 15 amino acids. Trimming at V came to 6 bases and at J to 8 bases, leaving 13 bases not matched to a gene. CDR1 and CDR2 from the germline V gene are MNHNY and SVGAGI (reference sequence). CDR3 loop: CASSEGTETGDEQFF. CDR3 bases: TGTGCCAGCAGCGAAGGGACAGAAACTGGGGATGAGCAGTTCTTC.

This clone has more than one count but fewer than ten. The chain recombines TRBV7-9 with TRBJ2-7; D is undetermined. V was shortened by 6 bases and J by 6 bases, with 12 bases between the two germline ends. The CDR3 contains 12 residues. The germline CDR1 and CDR2 sequences are SEHNR and FQNEAQ (reference sequence). The CDR3 region has the DNA TGTGCCAGCAGGCCTACAGTAGGCGAGCAGTACTTC. Amino acid sequence: CASRPTVGEQYF.